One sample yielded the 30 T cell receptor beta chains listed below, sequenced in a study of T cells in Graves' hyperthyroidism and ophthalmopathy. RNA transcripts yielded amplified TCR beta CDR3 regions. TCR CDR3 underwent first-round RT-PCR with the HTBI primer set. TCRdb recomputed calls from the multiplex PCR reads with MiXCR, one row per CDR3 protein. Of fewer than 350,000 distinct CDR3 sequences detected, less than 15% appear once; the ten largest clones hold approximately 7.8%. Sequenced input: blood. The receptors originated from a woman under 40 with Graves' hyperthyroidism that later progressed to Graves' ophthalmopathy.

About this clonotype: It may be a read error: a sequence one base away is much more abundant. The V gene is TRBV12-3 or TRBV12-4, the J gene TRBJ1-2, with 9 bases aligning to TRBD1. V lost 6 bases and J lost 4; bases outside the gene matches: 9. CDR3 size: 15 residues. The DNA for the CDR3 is TGTGCCAGCAGGTTTGGACAGGGGTACCCCTATGGCTACACCTTC. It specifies CASRFGQGYPYGYTF.

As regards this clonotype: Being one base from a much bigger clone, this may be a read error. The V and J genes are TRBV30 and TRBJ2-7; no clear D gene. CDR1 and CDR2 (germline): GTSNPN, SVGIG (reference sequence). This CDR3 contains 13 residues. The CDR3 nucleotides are TGTGCCTGGAGTGTGGCAGAAAGGTACGTGCAGTACTTC. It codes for CAWSVAERYVQYF.

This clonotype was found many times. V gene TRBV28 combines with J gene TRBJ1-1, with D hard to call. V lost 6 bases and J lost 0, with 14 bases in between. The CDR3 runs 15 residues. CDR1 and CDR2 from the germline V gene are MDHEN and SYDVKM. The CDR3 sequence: CASRTSGQMNTEAFF. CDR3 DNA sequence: TGTGCCAGCAGGACATCCGGGCAGATGAACACTGAAGCTTTCTTT.

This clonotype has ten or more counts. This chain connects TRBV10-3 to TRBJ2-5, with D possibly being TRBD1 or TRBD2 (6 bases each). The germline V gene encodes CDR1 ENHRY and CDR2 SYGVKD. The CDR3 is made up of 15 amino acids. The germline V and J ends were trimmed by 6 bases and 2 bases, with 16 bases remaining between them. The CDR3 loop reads CAIRSGAKGQETQYF. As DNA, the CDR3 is TGTGCCATCAGGTCGGGGGCCAAGGGACAAGAGACCCAGTACTTC.

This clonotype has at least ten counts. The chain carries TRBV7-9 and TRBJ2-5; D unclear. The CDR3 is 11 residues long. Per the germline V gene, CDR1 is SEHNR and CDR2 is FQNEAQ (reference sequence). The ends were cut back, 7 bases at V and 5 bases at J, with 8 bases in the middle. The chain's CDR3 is CASKVVETQYF. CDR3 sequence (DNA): TGTGCCAGCAAAGTTGTTGAGACCCAGTACTTC.

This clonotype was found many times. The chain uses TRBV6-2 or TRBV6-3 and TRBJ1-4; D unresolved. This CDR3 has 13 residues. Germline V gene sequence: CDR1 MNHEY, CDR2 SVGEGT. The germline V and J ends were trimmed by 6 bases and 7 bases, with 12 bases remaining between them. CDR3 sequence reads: CASSFRRSEKLFF. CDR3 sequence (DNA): TGTGCCAGCAGCTTTCGGCGGAGTGAAAAACTGTTTTTT.

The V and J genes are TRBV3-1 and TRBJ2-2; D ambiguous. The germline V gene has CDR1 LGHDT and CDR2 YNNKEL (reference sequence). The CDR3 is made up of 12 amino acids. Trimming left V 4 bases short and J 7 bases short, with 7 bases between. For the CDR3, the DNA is TGTGCCAGCAGCCCCCTCGGCGGGGAGCTGTTTTTT. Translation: CASSPLGGELFF.

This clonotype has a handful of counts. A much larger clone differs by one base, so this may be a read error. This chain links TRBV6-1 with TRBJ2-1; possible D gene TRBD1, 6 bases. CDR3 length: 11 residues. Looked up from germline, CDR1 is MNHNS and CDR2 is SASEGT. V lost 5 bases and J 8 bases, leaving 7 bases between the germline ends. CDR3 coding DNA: TGTGCCAGCAGTTGGGGGCATGAGCAGTTCTTC. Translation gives CASSWGHEQFF.

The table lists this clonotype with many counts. In nucleotides, the CDR3 is TGTGCCAGCTCACCCCCAATGGGCGGCCGCACAGATACGCAGTATTTT. This gives the protein CASSPPMGGRTDTQYF. The chain links TRBV18 to TRBJ2-3, with D unresolved. V shed 3 bases and J shed 1 base, with 14 bases lying between them. Germline-derived CDR1 and CDR2 are KGHSH and LQKENI. CDR3 length: 16 amino acids.

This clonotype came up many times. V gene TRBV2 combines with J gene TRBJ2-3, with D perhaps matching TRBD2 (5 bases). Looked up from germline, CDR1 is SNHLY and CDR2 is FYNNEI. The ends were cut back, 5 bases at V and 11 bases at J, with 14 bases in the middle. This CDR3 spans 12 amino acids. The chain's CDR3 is CASSRTGGGQYF. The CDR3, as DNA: TGTGCCAGCAGTCGGACTGGAGGAGGGCAGTATTTT. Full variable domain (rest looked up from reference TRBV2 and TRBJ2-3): EPEVTQTPSHQVTQMGQEVILRCVPISNHLYFYWYRQILGQKVEFLVSFYNNEISEKSEIFDDQFSVERPDGSNFTLKIRSTKLEDSAMYFCASSRTGGGQYFGPGTRLTVL.

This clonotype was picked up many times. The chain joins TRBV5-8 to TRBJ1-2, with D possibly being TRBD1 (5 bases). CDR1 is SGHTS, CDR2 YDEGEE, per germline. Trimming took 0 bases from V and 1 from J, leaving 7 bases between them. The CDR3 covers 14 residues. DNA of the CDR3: TGTGCCAGCAGCTTGGAGGGGCGTAACTATGGCTACACCTTC. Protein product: CASSLEGRNYGYTF.

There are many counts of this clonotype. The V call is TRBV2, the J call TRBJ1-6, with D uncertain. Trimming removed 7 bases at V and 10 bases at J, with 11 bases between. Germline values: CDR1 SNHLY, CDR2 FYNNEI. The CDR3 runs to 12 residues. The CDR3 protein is CASTLDRSPLHF. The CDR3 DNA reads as TGTGCCAGCACCCTCGACCGCTCACCCCTCCACTTT.

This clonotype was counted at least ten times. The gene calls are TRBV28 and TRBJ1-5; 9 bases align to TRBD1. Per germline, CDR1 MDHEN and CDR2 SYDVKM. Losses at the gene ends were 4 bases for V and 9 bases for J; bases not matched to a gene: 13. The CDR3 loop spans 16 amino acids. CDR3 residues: CASSSPGTGYARPQHF. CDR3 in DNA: TGTGCCAGCAGTTCCCCCGGGACAGGGTACGCGCGGCCCCAGCATTTT. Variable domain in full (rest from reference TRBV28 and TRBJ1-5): DVKVTQSSRYLVKRTGEKVFLECVQDMDHENMFWYRQDPGLGLRLIYFSYDVKMKEKGDIPEGYSVSREKKERFSLILESASTNQTSMYLCASSSPGTGYARPQHFGDGTRLSIL.

CDR3: CASSQMTSIDTQYF. The CDR3 region has the DNA TGTGCCAGCAGCCAGATGACTAGTATAGATACGCAGTATTTT. The gene calls are TRBV14 and TRBJ2-3; TRBD2 might be the D (6 bases). The V end lost 3 bases, the J end lost 5 bases, and 12 bases lay between the germline ends. Germline CDR1 is SGHDN and CDR2 is FVKESK. This CDR3 has 14 residues.

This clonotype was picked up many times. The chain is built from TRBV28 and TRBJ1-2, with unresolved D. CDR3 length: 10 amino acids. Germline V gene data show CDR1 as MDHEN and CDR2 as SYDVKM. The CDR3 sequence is CAGSPYGYTF. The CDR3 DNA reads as TGTGCAGGATCGCCCTATGGCTACACCTTC.

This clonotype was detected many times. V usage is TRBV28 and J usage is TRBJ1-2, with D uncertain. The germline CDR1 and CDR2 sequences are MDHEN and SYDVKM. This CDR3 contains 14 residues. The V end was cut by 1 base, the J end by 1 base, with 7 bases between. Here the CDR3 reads CASSLLGNNYGYTF. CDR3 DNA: TGTGCCAGCAGTTTATTGGGGAATAACTATGGCTACACCTTC.

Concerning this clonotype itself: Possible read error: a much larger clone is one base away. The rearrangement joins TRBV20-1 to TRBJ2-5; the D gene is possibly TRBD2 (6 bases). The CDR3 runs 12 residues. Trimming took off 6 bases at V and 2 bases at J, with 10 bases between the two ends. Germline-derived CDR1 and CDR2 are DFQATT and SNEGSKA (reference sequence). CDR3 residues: CSATTRQETQYF. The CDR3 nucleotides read TGCAGTGCCACGACTAGACAAGAGACCCAGTACTTC.

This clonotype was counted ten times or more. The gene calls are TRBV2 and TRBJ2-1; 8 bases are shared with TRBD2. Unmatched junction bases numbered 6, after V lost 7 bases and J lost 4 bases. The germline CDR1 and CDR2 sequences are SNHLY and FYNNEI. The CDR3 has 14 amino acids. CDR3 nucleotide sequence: TGTGCCAGCATCGGCGGGAGGCTGTACAATGAGCAGTTCTTC. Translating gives CASIGGRLYNEQFF.

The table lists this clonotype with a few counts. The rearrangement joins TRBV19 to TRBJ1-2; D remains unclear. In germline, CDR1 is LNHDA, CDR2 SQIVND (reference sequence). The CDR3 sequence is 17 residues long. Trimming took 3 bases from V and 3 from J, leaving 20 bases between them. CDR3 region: CASSILVTKIGDYGYTF. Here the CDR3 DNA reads TGTGCCAGTAGTATCCTAGTGACAAAAATAGGAGACTATGGCTACACCTTC.

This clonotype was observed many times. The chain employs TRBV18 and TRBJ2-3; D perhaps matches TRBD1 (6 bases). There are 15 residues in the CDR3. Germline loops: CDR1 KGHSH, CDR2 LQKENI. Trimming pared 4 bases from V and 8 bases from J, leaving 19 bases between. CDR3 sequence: CASSQETGLTGTQYF. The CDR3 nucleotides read TGTGCCAGCTCACAAGAGACAGGATTAACGGGTACGCAGTATTTT.

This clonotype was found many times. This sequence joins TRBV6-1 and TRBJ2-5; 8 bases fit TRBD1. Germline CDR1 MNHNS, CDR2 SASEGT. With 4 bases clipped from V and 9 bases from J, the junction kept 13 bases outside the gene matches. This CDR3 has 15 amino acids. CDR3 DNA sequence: TGTGCCAGCAGTGGCCGGGACAGGCTGGCGGCCTCCCAGTACTTC. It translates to CASSGRDRLAASQYF.

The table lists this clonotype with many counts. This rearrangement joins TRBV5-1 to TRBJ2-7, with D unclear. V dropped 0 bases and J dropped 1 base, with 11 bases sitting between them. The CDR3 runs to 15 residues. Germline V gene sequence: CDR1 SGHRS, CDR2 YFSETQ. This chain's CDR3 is CASSLESLGSYEQYF. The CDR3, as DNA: TGCGCCAGCAGCTTGGAGTCGCTGGGATCCTACGAGCAGTACTTC.

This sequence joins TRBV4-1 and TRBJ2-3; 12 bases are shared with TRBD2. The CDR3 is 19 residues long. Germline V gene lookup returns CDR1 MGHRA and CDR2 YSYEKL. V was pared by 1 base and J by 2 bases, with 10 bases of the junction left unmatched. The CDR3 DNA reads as TGCGCCAGCAGCCAAGGATCCCCCCTAGCGGGAGGGGTCACAGATACGCAGTATTTT. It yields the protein CASSQGSPLAGGVTDTQYF.

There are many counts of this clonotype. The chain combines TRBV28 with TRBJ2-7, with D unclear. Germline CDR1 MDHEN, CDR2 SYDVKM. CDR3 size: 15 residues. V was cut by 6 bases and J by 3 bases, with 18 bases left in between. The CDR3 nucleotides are TGTGCCAGCAGCTACACTTGGACCGCTGGCTACGAGCAGTACTTC. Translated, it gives CASSYTWTAGYEQYF.

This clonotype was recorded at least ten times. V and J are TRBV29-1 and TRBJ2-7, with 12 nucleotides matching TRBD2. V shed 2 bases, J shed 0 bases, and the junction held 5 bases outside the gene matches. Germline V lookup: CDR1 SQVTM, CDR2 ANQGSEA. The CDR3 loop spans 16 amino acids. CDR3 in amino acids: CSVELAGGSHSYEQYF. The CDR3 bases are TGCAGCGTTGAACTAGCGGGAGGGTCTCACTCCTACGAGCAGTACTTC.

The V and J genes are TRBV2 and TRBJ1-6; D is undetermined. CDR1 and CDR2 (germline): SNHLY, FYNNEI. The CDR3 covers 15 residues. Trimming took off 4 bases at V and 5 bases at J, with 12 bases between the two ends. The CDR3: CASSGFTSDNSPLHF. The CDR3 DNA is TGTGCCAGCAGTGGATTCACATCGGATAATTCACCCCTCCACTTT.

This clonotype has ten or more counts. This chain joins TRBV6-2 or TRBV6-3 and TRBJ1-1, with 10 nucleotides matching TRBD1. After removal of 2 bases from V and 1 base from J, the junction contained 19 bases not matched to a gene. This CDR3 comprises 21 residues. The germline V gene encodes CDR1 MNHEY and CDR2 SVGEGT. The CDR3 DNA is TGTGCCAGCAGTTACCTCTCGGGACAGGGGAAAGACGGTTACCAGAACACTGAAGCTTTCTTT. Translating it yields CASSYLSGQGKDGYQNTEAFF.

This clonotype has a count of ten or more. Here the CDR3 DNA reads TGTGCCAGCAGCTCCCGGACAGGCCCTAGGGGCGACGAGCAGTACTTC. This translates into CASSSRTGPRGDEQYF. V and J are TRBV28 and TRBJ2-7; the match to TRBD1 covers 7 bases. CDR1 MDHEN and CDR2 SYDVKM come from the germline V gene. The CDR3 has 16 amino acids. J lost 5 bases, V lost 6 bases, and 16 bases had no gene match.

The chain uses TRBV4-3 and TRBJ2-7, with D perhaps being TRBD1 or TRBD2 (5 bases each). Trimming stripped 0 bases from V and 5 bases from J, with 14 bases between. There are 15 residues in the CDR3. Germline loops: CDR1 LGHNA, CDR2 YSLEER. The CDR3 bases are TGCGCCAGCAGCCAAGAAGGCCGGGGCTGGGACGAGCAGTACTTC. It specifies CASSQEGRGWDEQYF.

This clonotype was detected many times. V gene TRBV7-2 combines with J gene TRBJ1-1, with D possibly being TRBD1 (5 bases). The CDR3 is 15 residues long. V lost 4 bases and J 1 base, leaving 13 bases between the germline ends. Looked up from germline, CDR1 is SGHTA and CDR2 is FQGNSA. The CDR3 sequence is CASSSRGSGNTEAFF. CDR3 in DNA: TGTGCCAGCAGCTCAAGGGGCAGCGGGAACACTGAAGCTTTCTTT.